The 7 T cell receptor beta chains given below trace back to one sample, sequenced in a study of cytomegalovirus exposure and HLA in healthy donors. Amplification used 60 Vbeta primers and 13 Jbeta primers. The repertoire was sequenced with immunoSEQ multiplex PCR; TCRdb's copy has only in-frame clones and lacks some. Of 60,000 or so clones in the sample, over 65% are singletons; the top ten hold about 35%. Sequenced input: PBMCs. These receptors came from a man in his forties or fifties in good health and CMV-seropositive.

DNA for the CDR3: TGCGCCAGCAGCTTGGCAGCGAACTCCTACAATGAGCAGTTCTTC. This sequence encodes CASSLAANSYNEQFF. The chain recombines TRBV5-1 with TRBJ2-1, with no clear D. The V end lost 0 bases, the J end lost 0 bases, and 7 bases lay between the germline ends. This CDR3 region has 15 residues. From germline, CDR1 is SGHRS and CDR2 YFSETQ.

The J gene is TRBJ2-1, the V gene TRBV11-3, with TRBD1 matching 7 bases. With 0 bases clipped from V and 7 bases from J, the junction kept 0 bases outside the gene matches. Germline CDR1 reads SGHNT; CDR2 reads YENEEA. The CDR3 has 13 amino acids. In nucleotides, the CDR3 is TGTGCCAGCAGCTTAGAACAGGGGAATGAGCAGTTCTTC. It yields the protein CASSLEQGNEQFF.

In its sample, this clone was seen a few times. CDR3 residues: CASSLRGNEKLFF. CDR3 DNA: TGTGCCAGCAGCCTCAGGGGGAATGAAAAACTGTTTTTT. The chain links TRBV5-6 to TRBJ1-4; 7 bases match TRBD1. The ends lost 4 bases at V and 5 bases at J; junction bases unmatched: 2. This CDR3 contains 13 residues. Germline loops: CDR1 SGHDT, CDR2 YYEEEE. Based on the CDR3 plus reference TRBV5-6 and TRBJ1-4, the full variable domain is DAGVTQSPTHLIKTRGQQVTLRCSPKSGHDTVSWYQQALGQGPQFIFQYYEEEERQRGNFPDRFSGHQFPNYSSELNVNALLLGDSALYLCASSLRGNEKLFFGSGTQLSVL.

The V and J genes are TRBV21-1 and TRBJ1-2. TRBV21-1 counts as a pseudogene. The CDR3 contains 15 residues. For the CDR3, the DNA is TGTGCCAGCAGCAACGCTAGGGAGGGGGAGGAGGGCTACACCTTC. Its protein product is CASSNAREGEEGYTF.

This clone occurred once. The rearrangement joins TRBV29-1 to TRBJ1-1, with D maybe TRBD1 (6 bases). The CDR3 length is 12 residues. V was shortened by 7 bases and J by 5 bases, with 14 bases between the two germline ends. CDR1 is SQVTM and CDR2 is ANQGSEA in the germline V gene. The CDR3 here is CSAEGTMTEAFF. Written as DNA, the CDR3 is TGCAGCGCCGAAGGGACAATGACTGAAGCTTTCTTT.

V usage is TRBV7-2 and J usage is TRBJ1-4, with TRBD1 as a possible D gene (5 bases). The CDR3 has 14 residues. The V end lost 5 bases, the J end lost 7 bases, and 14 bases lay between the germline ends. Germline CDR1 is SGHTA and CDR2 is FQGNSA. The CDR3 DNA reads TGTGCCAGCAGCCCATCGGGGGTGCTTGAAAAACTGTTTTTT. Translated: CASSPSGVLEKLFF.

The rearrangement links TRBV7-9 to TRBJ1-1; TRBD1 might be the D (6 bases). This CDR3 has 16 residues. Trimming pared 1 base from V and 3 bases from J, leaving 15 bases between. The germline V gene encodes CDR1 SEHNR and CDR2 FQNEAQ (reference sequence). The CDR3 loop is CASSLEIYRVDTEAFF. The CDR3 DNA follows: TGTGCCAGCAGCTTAGAGATATACAGGGTTGACACTGAAGCTTTCTTT.